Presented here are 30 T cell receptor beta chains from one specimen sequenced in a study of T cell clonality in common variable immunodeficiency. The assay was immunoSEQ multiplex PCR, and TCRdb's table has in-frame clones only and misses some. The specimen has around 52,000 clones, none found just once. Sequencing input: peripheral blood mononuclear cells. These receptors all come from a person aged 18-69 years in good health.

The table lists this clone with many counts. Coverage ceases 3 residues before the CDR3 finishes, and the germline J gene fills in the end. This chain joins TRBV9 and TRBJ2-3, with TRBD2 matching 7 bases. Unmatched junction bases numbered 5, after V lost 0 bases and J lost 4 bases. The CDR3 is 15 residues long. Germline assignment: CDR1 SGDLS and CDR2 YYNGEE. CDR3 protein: CASSVVGGSADTQYF. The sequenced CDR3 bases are TGTGCCAGCAGCGTAGTCGGCGGGAGCGCAGATACG.

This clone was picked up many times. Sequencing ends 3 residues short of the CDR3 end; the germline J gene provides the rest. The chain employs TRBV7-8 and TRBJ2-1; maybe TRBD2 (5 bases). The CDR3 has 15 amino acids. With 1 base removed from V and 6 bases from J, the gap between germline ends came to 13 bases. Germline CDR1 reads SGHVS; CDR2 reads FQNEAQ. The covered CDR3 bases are TGTGCCAGCAGCTTAGTTAAGCGGATTTTCAATGAG. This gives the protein CASSLVKRIFNE. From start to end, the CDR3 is CASSLVKRIFNEQFF.

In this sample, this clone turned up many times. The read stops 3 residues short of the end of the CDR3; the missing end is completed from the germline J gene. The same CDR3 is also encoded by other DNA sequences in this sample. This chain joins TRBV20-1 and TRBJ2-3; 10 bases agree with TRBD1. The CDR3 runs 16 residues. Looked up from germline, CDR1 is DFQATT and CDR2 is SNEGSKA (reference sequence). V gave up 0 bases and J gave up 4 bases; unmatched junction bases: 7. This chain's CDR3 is CSARDTTGGESDTQYF. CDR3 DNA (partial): TGCAGTGCTAGAGATACGACAGGGGGCGAATCAGATACG.

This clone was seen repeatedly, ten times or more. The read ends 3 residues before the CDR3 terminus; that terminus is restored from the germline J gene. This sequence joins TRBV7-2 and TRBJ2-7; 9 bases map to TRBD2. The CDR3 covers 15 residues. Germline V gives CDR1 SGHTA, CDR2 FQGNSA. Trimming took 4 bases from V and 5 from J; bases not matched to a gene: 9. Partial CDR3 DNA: TGTGCCAGCAGCTCCTTAGCGGGAGTCATGCACGAG. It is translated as CASSSLAGVMHE. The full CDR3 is CASSSLAGVMHEQYF.

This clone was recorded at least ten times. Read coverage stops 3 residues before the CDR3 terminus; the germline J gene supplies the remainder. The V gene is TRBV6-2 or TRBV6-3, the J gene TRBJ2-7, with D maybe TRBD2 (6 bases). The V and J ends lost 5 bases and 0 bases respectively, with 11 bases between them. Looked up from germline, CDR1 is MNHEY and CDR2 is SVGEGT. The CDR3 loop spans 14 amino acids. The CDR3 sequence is CASSGLASSYEQYF. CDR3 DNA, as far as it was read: TGTGCCAGCAGTGGGCTAGCGAGCTCCTACGAG.

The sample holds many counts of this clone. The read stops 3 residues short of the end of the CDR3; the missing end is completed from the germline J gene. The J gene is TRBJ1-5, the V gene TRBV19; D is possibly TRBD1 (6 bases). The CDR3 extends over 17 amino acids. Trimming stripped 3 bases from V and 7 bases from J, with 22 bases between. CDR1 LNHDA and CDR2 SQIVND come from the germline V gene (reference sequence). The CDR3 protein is CASSMGQGPILGQPQHF. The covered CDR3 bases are TGTGCCAGTAGTATGGGTCAGGGGCCCATCCTTGGCCAGCCC. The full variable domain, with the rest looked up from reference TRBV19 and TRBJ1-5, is DGGITQSPKYLFRKEGQNVTLSCEQNLNHDAMYWYRQDPGQGLRLIYYSQIVNDFQKGDIAEGYSVSREKKESFPLTVTSAQKNPTAFYLCASSMGQGPILGQPQHFGDGTRLSIL.

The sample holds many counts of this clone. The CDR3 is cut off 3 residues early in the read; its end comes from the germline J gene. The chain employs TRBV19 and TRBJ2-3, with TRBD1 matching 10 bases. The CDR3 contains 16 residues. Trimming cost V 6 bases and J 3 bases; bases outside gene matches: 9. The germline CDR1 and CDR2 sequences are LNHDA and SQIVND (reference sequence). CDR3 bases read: TGTGCCAGTAGCTTAGAGGACAGGGGGTTGACAGATACG. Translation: CASSLEDRGLTDT. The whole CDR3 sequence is CASSLEDRGLTDTQYF.

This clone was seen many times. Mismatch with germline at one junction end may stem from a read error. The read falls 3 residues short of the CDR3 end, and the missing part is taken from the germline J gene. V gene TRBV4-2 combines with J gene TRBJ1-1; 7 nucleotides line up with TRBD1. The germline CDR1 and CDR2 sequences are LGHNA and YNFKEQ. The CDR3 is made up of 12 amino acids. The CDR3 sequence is CASSRQGSEAFF. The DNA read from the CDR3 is TGCGCCAGCAGCCGACAGGGTTCGGAA.

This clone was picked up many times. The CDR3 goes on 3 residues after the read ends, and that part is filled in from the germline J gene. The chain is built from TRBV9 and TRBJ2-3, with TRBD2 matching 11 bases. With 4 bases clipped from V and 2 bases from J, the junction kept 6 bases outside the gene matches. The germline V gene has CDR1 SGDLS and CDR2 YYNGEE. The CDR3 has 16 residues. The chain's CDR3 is CASSPGLAGPTDTQYF. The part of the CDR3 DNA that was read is TGTGCCAGCAGCCCTGGACTAGCGGGTCCCACAGATACG.

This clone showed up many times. CDR3 loop: CASSLWSEQLDQPQHF. Partial CDR3 DNA: TGTGCCAGCAGCTTATGGTCAGAACAATTGGATCAGCCC. The chain is built from TRBV7-8 and TRBJ1-5, with unresolved D. With the read ending 3 residues before the CDR3 end, the germline J gene is used to fill in that end. The CDR3 runs 16 residues. Looked up from germline, CDR1 is SGHVS and CDR2 is FQNEAQ. Trimming cost V 2 bases and J 5 bases, with 16 bases left between them. The entire variable domain, with the rest obtained from reference TRBV7-8 and TRBJ1-5, is as follows: GAGVSQSPRYKVAKRGQDVALRCDPISGHVSLFWYQQALGQGPEFLTYFQNEAQLDKSGLPSDRFFAERPEGSVSTLKIQRTQQEDSAVYLCASSLWSEQLDQPQHFGDGTRLSIL.

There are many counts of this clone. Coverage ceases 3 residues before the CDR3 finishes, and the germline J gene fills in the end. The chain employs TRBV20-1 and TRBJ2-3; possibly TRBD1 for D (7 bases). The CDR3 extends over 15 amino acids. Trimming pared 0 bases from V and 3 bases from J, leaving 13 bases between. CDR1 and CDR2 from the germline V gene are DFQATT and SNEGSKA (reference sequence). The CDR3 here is CSARDWSGGTDTQYF. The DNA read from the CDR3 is TGCAGTGCTAGAGATTGGTCAGGGGGGACAGATACG.

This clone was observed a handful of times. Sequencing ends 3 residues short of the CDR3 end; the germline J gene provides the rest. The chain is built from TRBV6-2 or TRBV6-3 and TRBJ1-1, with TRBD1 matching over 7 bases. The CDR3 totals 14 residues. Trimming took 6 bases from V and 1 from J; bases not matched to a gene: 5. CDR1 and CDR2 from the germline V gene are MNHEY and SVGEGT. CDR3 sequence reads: CASSRQGWNTEAFF. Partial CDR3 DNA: TGTGCCAGCAGCCGACAGGGCTGGAACACTGAA.

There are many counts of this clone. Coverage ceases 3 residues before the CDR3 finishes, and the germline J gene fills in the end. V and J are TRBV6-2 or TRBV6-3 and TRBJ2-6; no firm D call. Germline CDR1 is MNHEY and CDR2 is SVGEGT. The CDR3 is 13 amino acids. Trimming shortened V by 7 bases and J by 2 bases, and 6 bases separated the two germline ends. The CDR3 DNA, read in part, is TGTGCCAGCACCTCAGCTGGGGCCAACGTC. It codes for CASTSAGANV. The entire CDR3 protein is CASTSAGANVLTF.

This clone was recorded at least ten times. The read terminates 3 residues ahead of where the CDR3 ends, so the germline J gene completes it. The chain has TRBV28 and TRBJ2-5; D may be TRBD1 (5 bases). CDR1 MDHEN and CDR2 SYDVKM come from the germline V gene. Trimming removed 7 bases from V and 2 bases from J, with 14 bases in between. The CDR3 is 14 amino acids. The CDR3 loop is CASTHRTPQETQYF. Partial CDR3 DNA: TGTGCCAGCACCCACAGGACCCCACAAGAGACC.

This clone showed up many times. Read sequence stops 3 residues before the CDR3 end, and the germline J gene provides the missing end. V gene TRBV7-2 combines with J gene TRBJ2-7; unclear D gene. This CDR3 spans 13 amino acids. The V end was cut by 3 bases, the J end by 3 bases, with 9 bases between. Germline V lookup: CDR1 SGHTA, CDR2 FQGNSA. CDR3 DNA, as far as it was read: TGTGCCAGCAGCTTCAGTCTAGGCTACGAG. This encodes CASSFSLGYE. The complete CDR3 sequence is CASSFSLGYEQYF. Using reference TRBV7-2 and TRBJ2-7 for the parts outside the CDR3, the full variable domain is GAGVSQSPSNKVTEKGKDVELRCDPISGHTALYWYRQSLGQGLEFLIYFQGNSAPDKSGLPSDRFSAERTGGSVSTLTIQRTQQEDSAVYLCASSFSLGYEQYFGPGTRLTVT.

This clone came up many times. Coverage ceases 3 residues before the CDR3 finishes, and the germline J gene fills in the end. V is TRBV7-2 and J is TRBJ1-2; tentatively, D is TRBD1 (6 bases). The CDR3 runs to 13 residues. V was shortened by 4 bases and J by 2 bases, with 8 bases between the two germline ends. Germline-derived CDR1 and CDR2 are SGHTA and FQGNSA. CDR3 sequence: CASSYDRNYGYTF. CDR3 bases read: TGTGCCAGCAGCTATGACAGGAACTATGGC. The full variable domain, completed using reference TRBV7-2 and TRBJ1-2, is GAGVSQSPSNKVTEKGKDVELRCDPISGHTALYWYRQSLGQGLEFLIYFQGNSAPDKSGLPSDRFSAERTGGSVSTLTIQRTQQEDSAVYLCASSYDRNYGYTFGSGTRLTVV.

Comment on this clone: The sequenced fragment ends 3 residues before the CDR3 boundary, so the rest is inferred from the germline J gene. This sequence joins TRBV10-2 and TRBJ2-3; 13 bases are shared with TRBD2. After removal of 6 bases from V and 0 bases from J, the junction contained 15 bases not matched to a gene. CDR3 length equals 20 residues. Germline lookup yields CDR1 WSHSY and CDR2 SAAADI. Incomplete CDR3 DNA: TGCGCCAGCAGACCCCACGGACTAGCGGGAGACCACGGTAGCACAGATACG. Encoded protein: CASRPHGLAGDHGSTDT. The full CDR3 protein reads CASRPHGLAGDHGSTDTQYF.

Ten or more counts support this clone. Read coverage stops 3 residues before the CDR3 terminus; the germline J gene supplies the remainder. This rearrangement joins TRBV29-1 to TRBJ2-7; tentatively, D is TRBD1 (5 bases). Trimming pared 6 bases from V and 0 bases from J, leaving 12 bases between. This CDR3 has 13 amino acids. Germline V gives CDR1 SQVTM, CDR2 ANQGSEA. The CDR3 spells CSVGRANSYEQYF. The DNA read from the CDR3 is TGCAGCGTAGGCAGGGCGAACTCCTACGAG.

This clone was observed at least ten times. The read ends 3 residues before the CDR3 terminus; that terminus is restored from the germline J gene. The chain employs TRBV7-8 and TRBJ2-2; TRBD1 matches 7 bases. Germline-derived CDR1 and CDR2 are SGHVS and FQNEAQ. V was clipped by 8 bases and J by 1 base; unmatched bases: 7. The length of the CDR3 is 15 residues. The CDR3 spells CASRSTGENTGELFF. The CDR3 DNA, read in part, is TGTGCCAGCCGATCTACAGGGGAGAACACCGGGGAG.

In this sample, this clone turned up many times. CDR3: CASRVTGGYNEQYF. CDR3 DNA (partial): TGTGCCAGCAGAGTGACAGGGGGCTATAACGAG. This chain uses TRBV2 with TRBJ2-7; 10 bases line up with TRBD1. The read terminates 3 residues before the CDR3 end, so the remaining end is supplied by the germline J gene. Germline V CDR1 and CDR2: SNHLY, FYNNEI. V lost 6 bases, J lost 5 bases, and 7 bases stayed unmatched. This CDR3 spans 14 amino acids.

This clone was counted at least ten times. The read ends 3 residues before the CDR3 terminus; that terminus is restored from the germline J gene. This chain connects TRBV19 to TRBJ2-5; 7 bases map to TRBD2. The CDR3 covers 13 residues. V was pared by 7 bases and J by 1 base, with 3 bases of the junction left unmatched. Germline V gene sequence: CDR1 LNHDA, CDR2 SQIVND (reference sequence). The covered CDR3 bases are TGTGCCAGTACGGGGGGTCGCCAAGAGACC. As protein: CASTGGRQET. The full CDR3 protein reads CASTGGRQETQYF.

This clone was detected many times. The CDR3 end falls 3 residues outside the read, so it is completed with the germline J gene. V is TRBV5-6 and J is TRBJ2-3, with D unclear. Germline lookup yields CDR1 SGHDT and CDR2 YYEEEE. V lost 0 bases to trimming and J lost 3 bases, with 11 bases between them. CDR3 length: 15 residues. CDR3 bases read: TGTGCCAGCAGCTTGGTGGGCCCCGGAACAGATACG. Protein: CASSLVGPGTDT. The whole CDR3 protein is CASSLVGPGTDTQYF.

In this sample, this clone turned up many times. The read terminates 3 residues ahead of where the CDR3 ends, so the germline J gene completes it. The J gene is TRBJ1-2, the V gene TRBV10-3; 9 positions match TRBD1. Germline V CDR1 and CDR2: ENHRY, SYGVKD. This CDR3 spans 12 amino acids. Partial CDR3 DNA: TGTGCCATCAGTGAGGGGGACAGGGAC. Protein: CAISEGDRD. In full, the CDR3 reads CAISEGDRDYTF.

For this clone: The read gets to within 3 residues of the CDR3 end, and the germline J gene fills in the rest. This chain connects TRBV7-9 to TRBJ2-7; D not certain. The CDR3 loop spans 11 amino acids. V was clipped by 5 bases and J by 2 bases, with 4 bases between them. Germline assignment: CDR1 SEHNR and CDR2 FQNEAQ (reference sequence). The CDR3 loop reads CASSGPYEQYF. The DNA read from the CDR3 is TGTGCCAGCAGCGGGCCCTACGAG.

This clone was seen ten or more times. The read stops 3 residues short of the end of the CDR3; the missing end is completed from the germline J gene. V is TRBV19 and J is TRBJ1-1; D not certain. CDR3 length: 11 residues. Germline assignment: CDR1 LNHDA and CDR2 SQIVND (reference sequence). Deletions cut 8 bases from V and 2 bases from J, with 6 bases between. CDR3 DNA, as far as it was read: TGTGCCAGTGCCTATAACACTGAA. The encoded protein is CASAYNTE. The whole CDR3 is CASAYNTEAFF. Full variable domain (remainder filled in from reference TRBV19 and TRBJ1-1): DGGITQSPKYLFRKEGQNVTLSCEQNLNHDAMYWYRQDPGQGLRLIYYSQIVNDFQKGDIAEGYSVSREKKESFPLTVTSAQKNPTAFYLCASAYNTEAFFGQGTRLTVV.

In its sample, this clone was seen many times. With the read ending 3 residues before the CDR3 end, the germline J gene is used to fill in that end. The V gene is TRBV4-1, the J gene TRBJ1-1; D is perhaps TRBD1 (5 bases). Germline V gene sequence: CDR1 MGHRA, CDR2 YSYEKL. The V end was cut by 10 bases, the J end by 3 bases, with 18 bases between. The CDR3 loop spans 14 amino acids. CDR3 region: CAMLPSGDDTEAFF. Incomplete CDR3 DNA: TGCGCCATGCTACCCAGCGGGGACGACACTGAA.

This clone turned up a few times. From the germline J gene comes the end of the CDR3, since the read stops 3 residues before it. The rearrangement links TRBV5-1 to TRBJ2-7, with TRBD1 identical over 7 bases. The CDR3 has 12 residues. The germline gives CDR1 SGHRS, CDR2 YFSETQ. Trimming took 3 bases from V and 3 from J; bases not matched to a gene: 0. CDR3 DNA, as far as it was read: TGCGCCAGCAGCTGGGACAGCTACGAG. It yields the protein CASSWDSYE. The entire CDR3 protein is CASSWDSYEQYF.

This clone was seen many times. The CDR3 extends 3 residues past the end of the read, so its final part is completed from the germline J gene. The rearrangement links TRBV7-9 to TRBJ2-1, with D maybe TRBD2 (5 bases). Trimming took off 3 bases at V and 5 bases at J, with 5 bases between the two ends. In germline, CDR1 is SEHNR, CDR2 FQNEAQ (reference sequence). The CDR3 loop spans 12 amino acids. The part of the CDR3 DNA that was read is TGTGCCAGCAGCTTGAGGGACAATGAG. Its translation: CASSLRDNE. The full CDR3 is CASSLRDNEQFF.

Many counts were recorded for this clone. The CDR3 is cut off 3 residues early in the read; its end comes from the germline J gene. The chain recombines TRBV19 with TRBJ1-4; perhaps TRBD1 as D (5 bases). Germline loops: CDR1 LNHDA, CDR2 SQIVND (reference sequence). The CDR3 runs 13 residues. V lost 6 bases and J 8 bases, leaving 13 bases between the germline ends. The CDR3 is CASRRAGSEKLFF. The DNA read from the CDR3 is TGTGCCAGTAGAAGGGCAGGGTCGGAAAAA.

The CDR3 here is CSAALTGGTYEQYF. CDR3 bases read: TGCAGTGCTGCTTTGACAGGGGGGACCTACGAG. The chain couples TRBV20-1 to TRBJ2-7; 9 positions agree with TRBD1. Read coverage stops 3 residues before the CDR3 terminus; the germline J gene supplies the remainder. The CDR3 runs 14 residues. CDR1 and CDR2 (germline): DFQATT, SNEGSKA (reference sequence). With V trimmed by 5 bases and J by 2 bases, 7 bases remained unmatched.